This T cell receptor (beta chain) was documented in a study of cytomegalovirus exposure and HLA in healthy donors. Study-level findings and limits: Later analysis showed TCR association rates varying by HLA locus, highest for DRB1 and lowest for HLA-C. Solely CMV serostatus was available to characterize immune exposure. Within the data, a cluster of highly shared sequence variants was likely a sequencing artifact.

Use of 60 Vbeta and 13 Jbeta primers characterized the PCR. The table came from immunoSEQ multiplex PCR; TCRdb's copy has only in-frame clones and leaves some out. The profile covers about 180,000 clones, with 60% to 80% appearing a single time and 6% to 7% taken by the ten largest. The germline V gene has CDR1 SGHNT and CDR2 YENEEA. This CDR3 has 16 residues. Trimming removed 5 bases from V and 6 bases from J; junction bases left unmatched: 14. As concerns this clone: What it binds is not known.

The V and J genes are TRBV11-3 and TRBJ2-7; the match to TRBD2 covers 9 bases. The TCR comes from a man aged 35 to 55 in good health and CMV-seropositive. Sequencing was done on a sample of PBMCs. The CDR3 DNA reads TGTGCCAGCAGCGGGGGGATTGCGGGAGGGCCGCTCGAGCAGTACTTC. Amino acids: CASSGGIAGGPLEQYF.